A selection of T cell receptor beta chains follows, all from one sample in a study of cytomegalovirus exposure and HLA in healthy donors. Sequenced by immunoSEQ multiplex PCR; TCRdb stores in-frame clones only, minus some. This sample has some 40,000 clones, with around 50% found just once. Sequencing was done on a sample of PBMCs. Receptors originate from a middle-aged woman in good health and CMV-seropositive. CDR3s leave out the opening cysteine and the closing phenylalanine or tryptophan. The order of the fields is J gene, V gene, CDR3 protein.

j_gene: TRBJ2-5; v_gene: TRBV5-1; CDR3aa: ASSNDRIQETQY
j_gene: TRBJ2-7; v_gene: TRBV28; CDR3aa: ASSPPHIYEQY
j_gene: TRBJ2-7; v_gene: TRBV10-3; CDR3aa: AISVGGQGGSEQY
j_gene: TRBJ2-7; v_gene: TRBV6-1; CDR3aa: ASSETGEQY
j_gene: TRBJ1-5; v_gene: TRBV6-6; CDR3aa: ASKGALQPQH
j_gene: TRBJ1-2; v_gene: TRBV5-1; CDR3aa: ASSLGQGALGYT
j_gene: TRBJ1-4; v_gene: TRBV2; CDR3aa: ASRANRGLNEKLF
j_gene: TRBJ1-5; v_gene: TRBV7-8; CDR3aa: ASRLGASNQPQH
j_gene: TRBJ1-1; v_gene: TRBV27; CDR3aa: ASSSGTGLTEAF
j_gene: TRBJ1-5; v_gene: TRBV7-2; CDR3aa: ASSLGQGAGQPQH
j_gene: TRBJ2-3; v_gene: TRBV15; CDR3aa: ATSRGTGVSDTQY
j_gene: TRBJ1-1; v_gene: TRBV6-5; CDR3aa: ASSSLGQAENTEAF
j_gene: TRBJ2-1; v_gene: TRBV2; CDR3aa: ASRTSWDSPSYNEQF
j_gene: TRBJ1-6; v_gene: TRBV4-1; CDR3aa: ASSQEGPTGGSYNSPLH
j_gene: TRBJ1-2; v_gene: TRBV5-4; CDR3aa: ASSYPGGTNYGYT
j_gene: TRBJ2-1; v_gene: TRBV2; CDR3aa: ASRATREEQF
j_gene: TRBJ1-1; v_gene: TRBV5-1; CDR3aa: ASSLGQELVTEAF
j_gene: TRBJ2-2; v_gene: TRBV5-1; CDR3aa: ASSPHEASNTGELF
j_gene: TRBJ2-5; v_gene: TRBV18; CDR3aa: ASSPPMRGETQY
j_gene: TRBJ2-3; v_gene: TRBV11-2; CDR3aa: ASSLARGGQDTQY
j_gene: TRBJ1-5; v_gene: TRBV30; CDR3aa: AWSHTGMVQPQH
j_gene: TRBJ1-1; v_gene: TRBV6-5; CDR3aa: ASSSEGRWHEAF
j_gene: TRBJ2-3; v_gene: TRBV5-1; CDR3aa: ASRLRPNTDTQY
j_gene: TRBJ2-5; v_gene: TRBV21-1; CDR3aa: ASSKGFSFDRTQETQY
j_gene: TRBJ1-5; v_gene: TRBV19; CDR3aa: ASSSDRVSNQPQH
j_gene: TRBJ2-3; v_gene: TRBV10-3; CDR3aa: ASTGADTQY
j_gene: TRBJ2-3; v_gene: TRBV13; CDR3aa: ASDAGGDVDTQY
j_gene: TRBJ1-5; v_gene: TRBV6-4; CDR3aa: ASSTTGGTQPQH
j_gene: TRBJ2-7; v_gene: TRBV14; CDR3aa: ASSPFVSKGEQY
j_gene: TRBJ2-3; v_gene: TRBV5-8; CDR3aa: ASSSGGETNTQY
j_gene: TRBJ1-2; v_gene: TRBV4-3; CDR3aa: ASSQGDSPEWSYGYT
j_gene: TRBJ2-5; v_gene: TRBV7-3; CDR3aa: ASSPTGTGGETQY
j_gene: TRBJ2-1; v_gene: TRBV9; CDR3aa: ASSVSSDNEQF
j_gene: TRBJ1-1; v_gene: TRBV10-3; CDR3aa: ASNWGAGDTEAF
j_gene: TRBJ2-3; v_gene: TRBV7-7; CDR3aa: ASSRGTSGFTDTQY
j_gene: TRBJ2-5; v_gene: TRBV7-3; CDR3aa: ASSFGGQETQY
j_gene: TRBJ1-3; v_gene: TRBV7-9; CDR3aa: ASSRIRSGNTIY
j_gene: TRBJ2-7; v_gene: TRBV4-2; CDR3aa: ASSPTLEQQGYEQY
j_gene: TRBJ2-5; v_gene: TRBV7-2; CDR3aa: ASSFQAGEGETQY
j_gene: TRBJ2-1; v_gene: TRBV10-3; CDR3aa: AISEPGLAGATDNEQF
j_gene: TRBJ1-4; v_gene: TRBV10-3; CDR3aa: AISELQGGEKLF
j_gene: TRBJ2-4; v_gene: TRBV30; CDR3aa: AWSVQGHRKGRY
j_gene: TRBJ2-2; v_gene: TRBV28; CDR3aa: ASTPPGGGLTGELF
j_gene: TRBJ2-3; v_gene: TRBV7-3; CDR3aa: ASSLMWGGSTDTQY
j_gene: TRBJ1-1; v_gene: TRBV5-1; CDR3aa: ASSPAGGDTEAF
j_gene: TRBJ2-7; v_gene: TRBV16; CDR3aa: ASSQAGQGGNEQY
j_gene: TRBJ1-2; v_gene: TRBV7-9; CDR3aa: ASSRQGNYGYT
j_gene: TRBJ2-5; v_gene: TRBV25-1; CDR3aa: ASSEGRGETQY
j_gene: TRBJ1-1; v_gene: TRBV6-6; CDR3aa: ASSYSRGNTEAF